This record concerns one T cell receptor beta chain sequence. The entry originates in a study of blood T cell repertoires in COVID-19. Study in general: Specimens from acute and convalescent COVID-19 originated in the United States, Italy and Spain.

V shed 2 bases and J 3 bases; nucleotides not matched to a gene: 4. The CDR3 has 15 residues. Looked up from germline, CDR1 is SGHKS and CDR2 is YYEKEE (reference sequence). The assay was immunoSEQ multiplex PCR, and TCRdb's table has in-frame clones only and misses some. The top ten hold roughly 4.3% of the sample, which has 90,000 to 120,000 clones, 84% seen once. Sample: peripheral blood. The V call is TRBV5-5, the J call TRBJ2-3; 9 nucleotides agree with TRBD2. This clonotype originated in a human donor in a cohort sampled during active COVID-19. The CDR3 is CASSFAGLATDTQYF. The CDR3 DNA reads as TGTGCCAGCAGCTTTGCGGGACTAGCAACAGATACGCAGTATTTT.